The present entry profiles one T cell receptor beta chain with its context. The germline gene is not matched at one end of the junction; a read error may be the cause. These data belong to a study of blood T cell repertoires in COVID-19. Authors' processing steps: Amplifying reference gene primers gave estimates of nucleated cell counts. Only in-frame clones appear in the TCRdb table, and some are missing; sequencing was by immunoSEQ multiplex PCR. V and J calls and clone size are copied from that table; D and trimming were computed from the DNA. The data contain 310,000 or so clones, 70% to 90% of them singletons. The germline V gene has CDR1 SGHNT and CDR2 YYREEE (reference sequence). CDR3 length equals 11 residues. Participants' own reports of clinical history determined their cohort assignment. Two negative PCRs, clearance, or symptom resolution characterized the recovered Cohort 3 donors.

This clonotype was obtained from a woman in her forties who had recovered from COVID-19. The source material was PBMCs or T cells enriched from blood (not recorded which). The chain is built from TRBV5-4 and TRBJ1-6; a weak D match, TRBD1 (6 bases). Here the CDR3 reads CASNFGWGGPF. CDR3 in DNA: TGTGCCAGCAATTTTGGCTGGGGGGGGCCGTTT.